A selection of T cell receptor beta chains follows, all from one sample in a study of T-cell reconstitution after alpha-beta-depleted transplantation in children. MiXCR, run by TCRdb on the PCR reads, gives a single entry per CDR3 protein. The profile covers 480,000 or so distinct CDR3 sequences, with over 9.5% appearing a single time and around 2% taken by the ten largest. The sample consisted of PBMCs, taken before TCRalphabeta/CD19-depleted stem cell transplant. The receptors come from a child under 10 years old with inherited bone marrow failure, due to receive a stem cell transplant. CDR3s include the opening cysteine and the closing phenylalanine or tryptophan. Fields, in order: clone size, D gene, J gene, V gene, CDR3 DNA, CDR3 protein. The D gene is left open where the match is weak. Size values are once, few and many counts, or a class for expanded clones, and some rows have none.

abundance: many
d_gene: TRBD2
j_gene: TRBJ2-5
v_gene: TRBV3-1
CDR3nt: TGTGCCAGCAGCCCCGGACTAGCGGGACCCCAAGAGACCCAGTACTTC
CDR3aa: CASSPGLAGPQETQYF

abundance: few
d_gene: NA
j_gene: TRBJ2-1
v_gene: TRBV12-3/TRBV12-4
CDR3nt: TGTGCCAGCACCTTGGGGTGGTCCTACAATGAGCAGTTCTTC
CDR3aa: CASTLGWSYNEQFF

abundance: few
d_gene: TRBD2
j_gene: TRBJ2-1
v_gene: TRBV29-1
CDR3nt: TGCAGCGTTGTGGACCCGGGACTAGAACCCAATCCAGTCTCCTACAATGAGCAGTTCTTC
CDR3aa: CSVVDPGLEPNPVSYNEQFF

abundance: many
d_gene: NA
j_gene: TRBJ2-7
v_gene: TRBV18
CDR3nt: TGTGCCAGCTCACCTGCGTCCAGACCCTACGAGCAGTACTTC
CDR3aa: CASSPASRPYEQYF

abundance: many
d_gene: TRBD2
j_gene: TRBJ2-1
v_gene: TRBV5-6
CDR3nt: TGTGCCAGCAGCTCACTAGCGGGGTCCTCGGATGAGCAGTTCTTC
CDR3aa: CASSSLAGSSDEQFF

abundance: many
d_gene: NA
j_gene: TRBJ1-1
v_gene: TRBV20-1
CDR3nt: TGCAGTGCTAGCCTGTTCACTGAAGCTTTCTTT
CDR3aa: CSASLFTEAFF

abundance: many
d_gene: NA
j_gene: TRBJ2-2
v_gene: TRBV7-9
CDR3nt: TGTGCCAGCAGCTCCCCAGTAACCGGGGAGCTGTTTTTT
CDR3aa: CASSSPVTGELFF

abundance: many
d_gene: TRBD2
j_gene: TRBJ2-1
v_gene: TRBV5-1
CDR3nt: TGCGCCAGCAGCAGAGAGGGACTAGCGGGGGCGAATGAGCAGTTCTTC
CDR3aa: CASSREGLAGANEQFF

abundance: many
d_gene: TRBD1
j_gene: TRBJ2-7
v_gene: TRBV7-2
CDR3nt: TGTGCCAGCAGCCCCGCGGACAGGGACAGCTACGAGCAGTACTTC
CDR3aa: CASSPADRDSYEQYF

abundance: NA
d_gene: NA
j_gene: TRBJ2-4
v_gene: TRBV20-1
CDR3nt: TGCAGTGCTAATGGGGGGTCCTTAGCCAAAAACATTCAGTACTTC
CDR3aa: CSANGGSLAKNIQYF

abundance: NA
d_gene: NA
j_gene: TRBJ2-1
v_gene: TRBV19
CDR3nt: TGTGCCAGTTCCTATCCGGGTATTGAGCAGTTCTTC
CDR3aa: CASSYPGIEQFF

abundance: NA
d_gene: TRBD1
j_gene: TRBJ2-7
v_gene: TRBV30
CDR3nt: TGTGCCTGGAGTGTACTGACAGGGCGCGAGCAGTACTTC
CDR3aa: CAWSVLTGREQYF

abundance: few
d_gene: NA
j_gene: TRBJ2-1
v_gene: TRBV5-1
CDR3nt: TGCGCCAGCAGCTTACTAGCTCCGATTTACAATGAGCAGTTCTTC
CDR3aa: CASSLLAPIYNEQFF

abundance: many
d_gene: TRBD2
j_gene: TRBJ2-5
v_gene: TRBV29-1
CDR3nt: TGCAGCGTTAATGGGCTAGCGGGAGGGCAAGAGACCCAGTACTTC
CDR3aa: CSVNGLAGGQETQYF

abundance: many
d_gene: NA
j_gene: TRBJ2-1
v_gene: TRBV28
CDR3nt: TGTGCCAGCAGTTTGGGGCCAGGGAGTTACAATGAGCAGTTCTTC
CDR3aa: CASSLGPGSYNEQFF

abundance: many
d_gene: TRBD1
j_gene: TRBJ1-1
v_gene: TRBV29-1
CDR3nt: TGCAGCGTGGGGGGGACAGCCTCGGACGGTGAAGCTTTCTTT
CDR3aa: CSVGGTASDGEAFF

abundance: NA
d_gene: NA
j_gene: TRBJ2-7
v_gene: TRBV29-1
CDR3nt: TGCAGCGTTGAGGAGGGTCAGCAGTACTTC
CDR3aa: CSVEEGQQYF

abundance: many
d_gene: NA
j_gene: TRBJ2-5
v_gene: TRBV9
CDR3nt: TGTGCCAGCAGCGTGGAGGGGTGGGAGACCCAGTACTTC
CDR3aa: CASSVEGWETQYF

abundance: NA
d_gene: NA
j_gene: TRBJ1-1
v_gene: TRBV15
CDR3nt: TGTGCCACCAGCAGACCAGGGAGGAACACTGAAGCTTTCTTT
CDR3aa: CATSRPGRNTEAFF

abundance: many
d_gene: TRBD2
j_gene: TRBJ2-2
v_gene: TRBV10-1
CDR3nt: TGCGCCAGCAGAACCGGGACTAGCGGGAGGGCCAAGAACACCGGGGAGCTGTTTTTT
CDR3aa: CASRTGTSGRAKNTGELFF

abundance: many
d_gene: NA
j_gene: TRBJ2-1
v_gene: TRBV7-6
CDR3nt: TGTGCCAGCAGCTTATCTTTCGGGAATGAGCAGTTCTTC
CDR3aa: CASSLSFGNEQFF

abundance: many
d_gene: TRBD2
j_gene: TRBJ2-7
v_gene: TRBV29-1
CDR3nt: TGCAGCGTTGAAGGAGTTATAGCGGGAGGGAATCCGGACGAGCAGTACTTC
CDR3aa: CSVEGVIAGGNPDEQYF